This T cell receptor beta chain appears in the sequencing data of a study of blood T cell repertoires in COVID-19. Study-level background: Samples taken during acute and convalescent COVID-19 were collected in the United States, Italy and Spain.

Here immunoSEQ multiplex PCR was the method, and the copy in TCRdb shows in-frame clones only, minus some. The sample shows 180,000 or so clones, over 80% of them seen only once. Clinical history as reported by participants underpinned cohort assignment. This CDR3 is built from 15 residues. The germline V gene encodes CDR1 SGHDT and CDR2 YYEEEE. Unmatched junction bases numbered 3, after V lost 0 bases and J lost 2 bases. The J gene is TRBJ1-2, the V gene TRBV5-6; the match to TRBD1 covers 8 bases. The receptor was isolated from a woman aged 55 to 70 who had recovered from COVID-19. The sequenced sample was PBMCs or T cells enriched from blood (not recorded which). CDR3 nucleotide sequence: TGTGCCAGCAGCTTGGTGGCAGGGGGCAACTATGGCTACACCTTC. This sequence encodes CASSLVAGGNYGYTF.